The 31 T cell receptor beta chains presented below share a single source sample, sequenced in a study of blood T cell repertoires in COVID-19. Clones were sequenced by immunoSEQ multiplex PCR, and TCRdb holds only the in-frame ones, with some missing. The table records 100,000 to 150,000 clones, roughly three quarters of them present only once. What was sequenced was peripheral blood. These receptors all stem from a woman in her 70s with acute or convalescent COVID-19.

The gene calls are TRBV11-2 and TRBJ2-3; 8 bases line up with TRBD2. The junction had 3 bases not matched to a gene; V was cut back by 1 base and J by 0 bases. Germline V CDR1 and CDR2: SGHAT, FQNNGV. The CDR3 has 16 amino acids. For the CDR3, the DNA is TGTGCCAGCAGCTTAGGACTAGCGCTGAGCACAGATACGCAGTATTTT. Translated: CASSLGLALSTDTQYF.

CDR3 sequence: CATSGSGAYEQYF. The CDR3 coding sequence is TGTGCCACCAGTGGGTCGGGTGCCTACGAGCAGTACTTC. This chain connects TRBV24-1 to TRBJ2-7; D is uncertain. CDR1 is KGHDR and CDR2 is SFDVKD in the germline V gene. Trimming removed 5 bases from V and 2 bases from J, with 9 bases in between. The CDR3 is 13 amino acids.

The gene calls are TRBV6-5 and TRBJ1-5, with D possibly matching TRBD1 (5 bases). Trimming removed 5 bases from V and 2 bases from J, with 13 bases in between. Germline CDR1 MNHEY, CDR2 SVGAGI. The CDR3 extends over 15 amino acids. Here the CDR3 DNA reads TGTGCCAGCAGTCCGCAGGGCGAAGGCAATCAGCCCCAGCATTTT. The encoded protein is CASSPQGEGNQPQHF.

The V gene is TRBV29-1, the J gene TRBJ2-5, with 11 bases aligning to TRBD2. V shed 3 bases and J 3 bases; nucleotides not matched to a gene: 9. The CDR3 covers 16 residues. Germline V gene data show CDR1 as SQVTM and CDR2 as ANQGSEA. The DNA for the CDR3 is TGCAGCGTTGATGTGGTAGCGGGGGGGATAAAAGAGACCCAGTACTTC. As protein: CSVDVVAGGIKETQYF.

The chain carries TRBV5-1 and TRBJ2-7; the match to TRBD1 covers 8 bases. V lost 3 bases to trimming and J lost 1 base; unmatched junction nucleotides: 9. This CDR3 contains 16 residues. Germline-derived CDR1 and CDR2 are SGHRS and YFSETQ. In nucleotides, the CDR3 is TGCGCCAGCAGCTCTTTCCGGGACAGGAATTCCTACGAGCAGTACTTC. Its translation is CASSSFRDRNSYEQYF.

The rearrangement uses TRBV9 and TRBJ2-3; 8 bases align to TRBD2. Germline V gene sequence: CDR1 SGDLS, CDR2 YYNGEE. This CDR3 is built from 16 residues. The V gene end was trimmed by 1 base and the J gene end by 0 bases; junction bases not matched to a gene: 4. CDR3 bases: TGTGCCAGCAGCGTAAAATTAGCGGGAAGCACAGATACGCAGTATTTT. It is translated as CASSVKLAGSTDTQYF.

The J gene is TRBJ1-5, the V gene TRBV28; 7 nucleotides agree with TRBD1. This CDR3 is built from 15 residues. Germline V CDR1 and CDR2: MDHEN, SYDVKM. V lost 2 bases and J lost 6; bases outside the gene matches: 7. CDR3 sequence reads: CASSLRGTVGQPQHF. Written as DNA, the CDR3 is TGTGCCAGCAGTTTAAGAGGGACAGTAGGTCAGCCCCAGCATTTT.

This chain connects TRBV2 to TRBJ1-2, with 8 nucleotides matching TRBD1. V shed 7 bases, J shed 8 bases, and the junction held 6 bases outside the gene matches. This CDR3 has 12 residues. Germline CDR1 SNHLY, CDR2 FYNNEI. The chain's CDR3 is CASNRQGKGYTF. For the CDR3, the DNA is TGTGCCAGCAATCGACAGGGGAAGGGCTACACCTTC.

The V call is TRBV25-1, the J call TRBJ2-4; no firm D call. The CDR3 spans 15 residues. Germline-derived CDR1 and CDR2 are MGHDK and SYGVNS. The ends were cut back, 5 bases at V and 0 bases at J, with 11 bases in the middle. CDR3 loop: CASSPGLGAKNIQYF. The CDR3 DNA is TGTGCCAGCAGTCCCGGGTTAGGAGCCAAAAACATTCAGTACTTC.

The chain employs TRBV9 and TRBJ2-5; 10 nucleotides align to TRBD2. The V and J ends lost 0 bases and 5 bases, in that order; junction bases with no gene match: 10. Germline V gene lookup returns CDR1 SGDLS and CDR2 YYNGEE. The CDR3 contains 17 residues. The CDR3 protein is CASSVGASGSDWETQYF. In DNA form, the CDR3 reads TGTGCCAGCAGCGTAGGAGCTAGCGGGAGTGACTGGGAGACCCAGTACTTC.

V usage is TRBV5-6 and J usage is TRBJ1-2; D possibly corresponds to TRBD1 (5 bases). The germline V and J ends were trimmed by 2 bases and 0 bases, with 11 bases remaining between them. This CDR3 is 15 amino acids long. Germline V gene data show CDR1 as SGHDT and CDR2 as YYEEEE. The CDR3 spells CASSFSPGSNYGYTF. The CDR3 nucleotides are TGTGCCAGCAGCTTTAGTCCAGGGTCTAACTATGGCTACACCTTC.

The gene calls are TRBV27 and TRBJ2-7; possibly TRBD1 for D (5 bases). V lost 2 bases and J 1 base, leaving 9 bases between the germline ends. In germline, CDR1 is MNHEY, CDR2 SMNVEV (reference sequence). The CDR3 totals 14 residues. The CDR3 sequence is CASSLGAGSYEQYF. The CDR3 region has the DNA TGTGCCAGCAGTTTAGGGGCCGGGTCCTACGAGCAGTACTTC.

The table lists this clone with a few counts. CDR3 sequence (DNA): TGTGCCAGCAAGGACAGGGAATACGAGCAGTACTTC. As protein: CASKDREYEQYF. The V call is TRBV6-5, the J call TRBJ2-7; 8 nucleotides agree with TRBD1. Losses at the gene ends were 7 bases for V and 4 bases for J; bases not matched to a gene: 3. The CDR3 runs to 12 residues. The germline V gene encodes CDR1 MNHEY and CDR2 SVGAGI.

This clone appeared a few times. The CDR3 is CAIGDRGNYGYTF. The CDR3 coding sequence is TGTGCGATCGGGGACAGGGGTAACTATGGCTACACCTTC. This chain joins TRBV28 and TRBJ1-2, with TRBD1 identical over 10 bases. This CDR3 contains 13 residues. Germline lookup yields CDR1 MDHEN and CDR2 SYDVKM.

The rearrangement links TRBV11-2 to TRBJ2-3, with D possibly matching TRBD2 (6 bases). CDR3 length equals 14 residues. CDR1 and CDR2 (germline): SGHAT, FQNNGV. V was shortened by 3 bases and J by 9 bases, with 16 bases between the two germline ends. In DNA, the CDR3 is TGTGCCAGCAGCTTGGAAGGGGACTCAGCGACGCAGTATTTT. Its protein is CASSLEGDSATQYF.

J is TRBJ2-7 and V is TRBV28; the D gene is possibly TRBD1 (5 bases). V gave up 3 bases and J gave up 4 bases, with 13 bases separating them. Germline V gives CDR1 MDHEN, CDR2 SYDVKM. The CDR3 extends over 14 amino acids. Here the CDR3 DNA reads TGTGCCAGCAGTTTGCCCAGGGTGAATTACGAGCAGTACTTC. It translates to CASSLPRVNYEQYF. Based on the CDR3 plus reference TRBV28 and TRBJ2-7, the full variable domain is DVKVTQSSRYLVKRTGEKVFLECVQDMDHENMFWYRQDPGLGLRLIYFSYDVKMKEKGDIPEGYSVSREKKERFSLILESASTNQTSMYLCASSLPRVNYEQYFGPGTRLTVT.

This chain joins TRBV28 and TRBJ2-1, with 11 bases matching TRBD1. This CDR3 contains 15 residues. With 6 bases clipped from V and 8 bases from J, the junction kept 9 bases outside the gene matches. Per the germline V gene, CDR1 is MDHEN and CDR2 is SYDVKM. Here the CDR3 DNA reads TGTGCCAGCAGCCCGGGGACAGGGGGGACTCATGAGCAGTTCTTC. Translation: CASSPGTGGTHEQFF.

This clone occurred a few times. DNA for the CDR3: TGCGCCAGCAGTGAGCCGGGACAGACGAACACTGAAGCTTTCTTT. Its translation: CASSEPGQTNTEAFF. The V call is TRBV10-2, the J call TRBJ1-1; 7 bases map to TRBD1. Trimming cost V 2 bases and J 1 base; bases outside gene matches: 4. CDR1 and CDR2 (germline): WSHSY, SAAADI. CDR3 length: 15 amino acids.

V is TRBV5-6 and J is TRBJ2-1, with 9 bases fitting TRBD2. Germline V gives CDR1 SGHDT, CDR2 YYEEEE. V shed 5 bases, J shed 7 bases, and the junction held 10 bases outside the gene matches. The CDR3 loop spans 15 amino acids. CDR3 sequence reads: CASSSLAGGRNEQFF. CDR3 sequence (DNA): TGTGCCAGCAGTTCCCTCGCGGGGGGGCGTAATGAGCAGTTCTTC.

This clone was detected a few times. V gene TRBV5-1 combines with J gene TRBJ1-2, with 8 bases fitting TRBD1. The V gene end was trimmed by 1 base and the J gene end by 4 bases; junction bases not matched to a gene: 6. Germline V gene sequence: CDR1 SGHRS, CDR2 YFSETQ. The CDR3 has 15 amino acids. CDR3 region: CASSLRSGGSYGYTF. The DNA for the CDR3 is TGCGCCAGCAGCTTGCGGTCAGGGGGCAGCTATGGCTACACCTTC.

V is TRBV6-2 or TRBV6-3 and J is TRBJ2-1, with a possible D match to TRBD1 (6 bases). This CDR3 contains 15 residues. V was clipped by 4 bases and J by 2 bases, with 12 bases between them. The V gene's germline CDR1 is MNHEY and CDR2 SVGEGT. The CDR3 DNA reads TGTGCCAGCAGTTTCCGACAGGTAGCCTACAATGAGCAGTTCTTC. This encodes CASSFRQVAYNEQFF.

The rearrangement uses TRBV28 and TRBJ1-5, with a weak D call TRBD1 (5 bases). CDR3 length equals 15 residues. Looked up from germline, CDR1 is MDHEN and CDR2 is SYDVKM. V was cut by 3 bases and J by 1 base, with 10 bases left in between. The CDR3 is CASSFRKGSNQPQHF. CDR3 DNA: TGTGCCAGCAGTTTTAGGAAGGGGAGCAATCAGCCCCAGCATTTT.

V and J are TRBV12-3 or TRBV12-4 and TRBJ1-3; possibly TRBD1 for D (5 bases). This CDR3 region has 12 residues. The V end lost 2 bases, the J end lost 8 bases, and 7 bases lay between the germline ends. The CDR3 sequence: CASSLQGDTIYF. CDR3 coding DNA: TGTGCCAGCAGTTTACAGGGTGACACCATATATTTT.

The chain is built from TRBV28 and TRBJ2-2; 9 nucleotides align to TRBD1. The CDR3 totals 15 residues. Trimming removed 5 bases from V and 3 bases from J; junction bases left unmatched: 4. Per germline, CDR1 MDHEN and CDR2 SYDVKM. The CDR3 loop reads CASSTGTGHTGELFF. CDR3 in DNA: TGTGCCAGCAGTACCGGGACAGGGCACACCGGGGAGCTGTTTTTT. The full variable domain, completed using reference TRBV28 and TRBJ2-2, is DVKVTQSSRYLVKRTGEKVFLECVQDMDHENMFWYRQDPGLGLRLIYFSYDVKMKEKGDIPEGYSVSREKKERFSLILESASTNQTSMYLCASSTGTGHTGELFFGEGSRLTVL.

CDR3 in amino acids: CAISEQEYEQYF. The CDR3 DNA is TGTGCCATCAGTGAACAGGAATACGAGCAGTACTTC. This sequence joins TRBV10-3 and TRBJ2-7, with a tentative D call TRBD1 (5 bases). Between the trimmed V and J ends, which lost 3 bases and 4 bases, there was a span of 7 bases. Germline V lookup: CDR1 ENHRY, CDR2 SYGVKD. The CDR3 sequence is 12 residues long.

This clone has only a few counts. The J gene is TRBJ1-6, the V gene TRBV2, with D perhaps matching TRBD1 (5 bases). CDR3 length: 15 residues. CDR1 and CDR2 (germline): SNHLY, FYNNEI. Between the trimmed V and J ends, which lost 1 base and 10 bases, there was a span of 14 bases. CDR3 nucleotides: TGTGCCAGCAGTGAAGGGGGGGTCCGGGAATCACCCCTCCACTTT. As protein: CASSEGGVRESPLHF.

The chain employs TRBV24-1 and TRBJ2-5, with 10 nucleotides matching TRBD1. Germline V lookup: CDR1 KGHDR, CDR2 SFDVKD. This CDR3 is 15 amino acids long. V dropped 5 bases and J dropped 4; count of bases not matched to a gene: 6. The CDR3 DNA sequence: TGTGCCACCAGTGGGACAGGGGGAGAGGTAGAGACCCAGTACTTC. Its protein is CATSGTGGEVETQYF.

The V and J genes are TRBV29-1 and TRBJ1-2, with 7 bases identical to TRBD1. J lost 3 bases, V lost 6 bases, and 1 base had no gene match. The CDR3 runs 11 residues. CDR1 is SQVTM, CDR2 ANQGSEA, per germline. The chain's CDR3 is CSVQGDYGYTF. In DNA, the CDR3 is TGCAGCGTGCAGGGGGACTATGGCTACACCTTC.

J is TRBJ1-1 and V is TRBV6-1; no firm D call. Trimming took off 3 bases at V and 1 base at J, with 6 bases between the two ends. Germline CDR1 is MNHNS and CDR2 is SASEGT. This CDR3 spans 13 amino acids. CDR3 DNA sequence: TGTGCCAGCAGTGAGCCAGAGAACACTGAAGCTTTCTTT. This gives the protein CASSEPENTEAFF.

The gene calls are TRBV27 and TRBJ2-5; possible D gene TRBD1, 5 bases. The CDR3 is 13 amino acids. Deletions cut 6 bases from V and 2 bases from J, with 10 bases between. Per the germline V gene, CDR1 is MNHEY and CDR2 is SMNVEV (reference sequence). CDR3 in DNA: TGTGCCAGCAGCCAGGGAAGACAAGAGACCCAGTACTTC. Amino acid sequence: CASSQGRQETQYF.

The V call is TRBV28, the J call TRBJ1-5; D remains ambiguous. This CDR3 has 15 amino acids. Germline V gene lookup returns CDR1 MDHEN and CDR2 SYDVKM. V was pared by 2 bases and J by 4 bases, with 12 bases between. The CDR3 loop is CASSLRGLLNQPQHF. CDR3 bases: TGTGCCAGCAGTTTAAGAGGGCTCCTAAATCAGCCCCAGCATTTT. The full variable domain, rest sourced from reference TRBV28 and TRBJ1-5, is DVKVTQSSRYLVKRTGEKVFLECVQDMDHENMFWYRQDPGLGLRLIYFSYDVKMKEKGDIPEGYSVSREKKERFSLILESASTNQTSMYLCASSLRGLLNQPQHFGDGTRLSIL.